This is a list of T cell receptor beta chains from one sample in a study of technical replicates of blood from several donors. TCRdb keeps only in-frame clones here, not all; method: immunoSEQ multiplex PCR. The sample holds over 90,000 clones, around 96% seen once. The sequenced sample was T cells isolated from PBMCs. The receptors stem from a human donor in good health. Both conserved end residues are part of each CDR3. D genes are given only for firm matches. Part of the rows lack a size; the others show once, few, many or a class for expanded clones.

clone_size	d_call	j_call	v_call	cdr3_aa	cdr3_nt
.	TRBD1	TRBJ2-7	TRBV7-9	CASSWDRGEQYF	TGTGCCAGCAGCTGGGACAGGGGCGAGCAGTACTTC
.	TRBD1	TRBJ2-2	TRBV4-3	CASSSQGAGELFF	TGCGCCAGCAGCAGTCAGGGGGCGGGGGAGCTGTTTTTT
.	.	TRBJ2-5	TRBV13	CASSLVNGGETQYF	TGTGCCAGCAGCTTAGTCAACGGTGGAGAGACCCAGTACTTC
.	.	TRBJ2-7	TRBV5-1	CASSGQGHSSYEQYF	TGCGCCAGCAGCGGGCAGGGGCACTCCTCCTACGAGCAGTACTTC
.	.	TRBJ2-7	TRBV29-1	CSVETPTGSYEQYF	TGCAGCGTTGAAACCCCCACCGGCTCCTACGAGCAGTACTTC
.	.	TRBJ1-1	TRBV19	CASKPQGGVGTEAFF	TGTGCCAGTAAACCGCAGGGTGGGGTCGGCACTGAAGCTTTCTTT
.	.	TRBJ1-3	TRBV9	CASSAGRGNTIYF	TGTGCCAGCAGCGCCGGGAGGGGAAACACCATATATTTT
.	TRBD1	TRBJ2-7	TRBV6-1	CASTWDSSYEQYF	TGTGCCAGCACTTGGGACAGCTCCTACGAGCAGTACTTC
.	.	TRBJ2-7	TRBV4-1	CASSLDSLSYEQYF	TGCGCCAGCAGCCTGGACAGTCTCTCCTACGAGCAGTACTTC
.	.	TRBJ1-1	TRBV10-3	CAISEVSLLNQWNTEAFF	TGTGCCATCAGTGAAGTTTCATTATTAAACCAGTGGAACACTGAAGCTTTCTTT
.	.	TRBJ1-2	TRBV19	CASSTNGLYGYTF	TGTGCCAGTAGTACTAACGGTCTCTATGGCTACACCTTC
.	.	TRBJ2-1	TRBV10-1	CASSEKVRTGSYNEQFF	TGCGCCAGCAGTGAGAAAGTGAGAACAGGCTCCTACAATGAGCAGTTCTTC
few	TRBD1	TRBJ1-1	TRBV25-1	CASSAWTGATTEAFF	TGTGCCAGCAGTGCTTGGACAGGGGCTACGACCGAAGCTTTCTTT
.	.	TRBJ1-5	TRBV28	CASSLGGLGNQPQHF	TGTGCCAGCAGTTTAGGCGGGCTTGGCAATCAGCCCCAGCATTTT
once	.	TRBJ1-2	TRBV7-2	CASSLDGALGYGYTF	TGTGCCAGCAGCTTAGATGGGGCCCTTGGCTATGGCTACACCTTC
.	TRBD1	TRBJ1-5	TRBV28	CASSLATTGTSNQPQHF	TGTGCCAGCAGCTTAGCAACGACAGGGACTAGCAATCAGCCCCAGCATTTT
.	.	TRBJ2-6	TRBV9	CASSVLRPSGANVLTF	TGTGCCAGCAGCGTACTTCGTCCCTCTGGGGCCAACGTCCTGACTTTC
.	TRBD1	TRBJ2-5	TRBV13	CASSLQGALGETQYF	TGTGCCAGCAGCCTACAGGGGGCACTTGGAGAGACCCAGTACTTC
.	TRBD2	TRBJ2-7	TRBV30	CAWMSESGRGLHEQYF	TGTGCCTGGATGAGCGAGAGCGGGAGGGGTCTCCACGAGCAGTACTTC
once	TRBD1	TRBJ1-5	TRBV19	CASSRTGVTQPQHF	TGTGCCAGTAGTAGGACAGGGGTAACTCAGCCCCAGCATTTT
.	.	TRBJ2-5	TRBV14	CASSYRDSIQETQYF	TGTGCCAGCAGCTACCGGGACTCAATCCAAGAGACCCAGTACTTC
.	.	TRBJ1-5	TRBV7-2	CASSLGAEYSNQPQHF	TGTGCCAGCAGCTTAGGGGCAGAATATAGCAATCAGCCCCAGCATTTT
.	.	TRBJ2-7	TRBV21-1	CASSKVVSSYEQYF	TGTGCCAGCAGCAAAGTCGTCAGCTCCTACGAGCAGTACTTC
.	TRBD2	TRBJ2-1	TRBV11-3	CASSSGLAGGSNEQFF	TGTGCCAGCAGCTCCGGACTAGCGGGAGGATCTAATGAGCAGTTCTTC
.	.	TRBJ2-2	TRBV6-5	CASSSTGHTGELFF	TGTGCCAGCAGTTCCACAGGGCACACCGGGGAGCTGTTTTTT
.	TRBD2	TRBJ2-2	TRBV30	CAWSIGTRITGELFF	TGTGCCTGGAGTATAGGGACTAGGATCACCGGGGAGCTGTTTTTT
.	.	TRBJ1-4	TRBV7-8	CASSLGLGPDEKLFF	TGTGCCAGCAGCTTAGGGTTGGGGCCAGATGAAAAACTGTTTTTT
.	.	TRBJ2-7	TRBV28	CASSSLSLLGLYEQYF	TGTGCCAGCAGTTCTTTGTCCTTATTGGGCCTATACGAGCAGTACTTC
.	TRBD2	TRBJ2-7	TRBV5-8	CASSLGLAGGPGYEQYF	TGTGCCAGCAGCCTTGGACTAGCGGGAGGGCCCGGCTACGAGCAGTACTTC
.	.	TRBJ1-5	TRBV2	CASSGNQPQHF	TGTGCCAGCAGCGGTAATCAGCCCCAGCATTTT
.	.	TRBJ1-5	TRBV19	CASTLLSTGGQPQHF	TGTGCCAGTACCCTACTTAGTACAGGCGGCCAGCCCCAGCATTTT
.	.	TRBJ2-7	TRBV4-1	CASSQRVGYEQYF	TGCGCCAGCAGCCAGCGGGTGGGCTACGAGCAGTACTTC
.	.	TRBJ1-5	TRBV6-5	CASSQTDSNQPQHF	TGTGCCAGCAGTCAGACGGACTCCAATCAGCCCCAGCATTTT
.	.	TRBJ1-5	TRBV19	CASSPSGLNQPQHF	TGTGCCAGTTCCCCCTCGGGTCTCAATCAGCCCCAGCATTTT
.	TRBD1	TRBJ2-7	TRBV11-2	CASSLGTRTGPYEQYF	TGTGCCAGCAGCTTAGGGACCCGGACAGGGCCCTACGAGCAGTACTTC
.	.	TRBJ2-1	TRBV25-1	CASGISWGLNYNEQFF	TGTGCCAGCGGGATATCTTGGGGCCTGAACTACAATGAGCAGTTCTTC
.	TRBD2	TRBJ2-1	TRBV5-1	CASSAGAGLNEQFF	TGCGCCAGTTCCGCGGGAGCAGGCTTGAATGAGCAGTTCTTC
.	.	TRBJ1-1	TRBV28	CATREVTSWAFF	TGTGCCACTCGGGAGGTTACGTCCTGGGCTTTCTTT
.	TRBD1	TRBJ2-2	TRBV14	CASSLSWSWTGTGELFF	TGTGCCAGCAGCCTCAGTTGGTCATGGACAGGGACCGGGGAGCTGTTTTTT
.	TRBD2	TRBJ2-1	TRBV7-9	CASSLDLSGNEQFF	TGTGCCAGCAGCTTAGATCTTAGCGGGAATGAGCAGTTCTTC